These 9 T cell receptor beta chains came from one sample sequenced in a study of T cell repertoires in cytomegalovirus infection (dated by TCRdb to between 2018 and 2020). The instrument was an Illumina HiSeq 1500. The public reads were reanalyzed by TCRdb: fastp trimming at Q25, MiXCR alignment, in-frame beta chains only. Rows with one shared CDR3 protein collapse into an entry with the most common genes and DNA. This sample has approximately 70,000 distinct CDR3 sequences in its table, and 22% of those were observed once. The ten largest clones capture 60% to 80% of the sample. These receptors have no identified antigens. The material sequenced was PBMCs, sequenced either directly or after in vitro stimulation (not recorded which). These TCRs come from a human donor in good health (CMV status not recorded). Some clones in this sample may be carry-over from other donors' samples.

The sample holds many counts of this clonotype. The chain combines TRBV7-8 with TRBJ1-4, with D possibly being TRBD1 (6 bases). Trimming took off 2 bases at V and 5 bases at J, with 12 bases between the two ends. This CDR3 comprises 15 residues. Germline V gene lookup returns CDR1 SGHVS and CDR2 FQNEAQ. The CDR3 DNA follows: TGTGCCAGCAGCTTAATGCAGGGGAGGAATGAAAAACTGTTTTTT. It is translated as CASSLMQGRNEKLFF.

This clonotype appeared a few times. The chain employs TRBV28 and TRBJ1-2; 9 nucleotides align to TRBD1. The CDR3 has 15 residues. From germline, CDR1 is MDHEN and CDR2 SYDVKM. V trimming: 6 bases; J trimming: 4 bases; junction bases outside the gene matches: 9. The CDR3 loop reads CASRWTGVAFYGYTF. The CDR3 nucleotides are TGTGCCAGCAGGTGGACAGGGGTTGCCTTCTATGGCTACACCTTC.

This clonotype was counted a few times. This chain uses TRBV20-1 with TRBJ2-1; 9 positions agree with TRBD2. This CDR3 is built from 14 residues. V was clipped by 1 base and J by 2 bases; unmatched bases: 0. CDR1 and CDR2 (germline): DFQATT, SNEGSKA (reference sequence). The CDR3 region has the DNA TGCAGTGCTAGAGGACTAGCGGCCTACAATGAGCAGTTCTTC. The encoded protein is CSARGLAAYNEQFF.

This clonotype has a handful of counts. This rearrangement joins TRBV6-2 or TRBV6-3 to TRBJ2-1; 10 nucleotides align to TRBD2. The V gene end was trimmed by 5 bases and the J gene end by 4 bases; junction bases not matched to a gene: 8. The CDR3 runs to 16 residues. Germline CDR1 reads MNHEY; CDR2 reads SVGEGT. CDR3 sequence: CASSRDRTSGYNEQFF. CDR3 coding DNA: TGTGCCAGCAGTCGTGACCGGACTAGCGGTTACAATGAGCAGTTCTTC.

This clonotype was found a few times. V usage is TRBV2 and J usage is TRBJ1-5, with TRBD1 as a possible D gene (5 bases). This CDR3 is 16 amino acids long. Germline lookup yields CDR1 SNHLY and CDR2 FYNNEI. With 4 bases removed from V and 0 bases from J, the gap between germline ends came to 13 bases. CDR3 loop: CASSATALYSNQPQHF. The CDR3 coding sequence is TGTGCCAGCAGTGCGACAGCCCTTTATAGCAATCAGCCCCAGCATTTT.

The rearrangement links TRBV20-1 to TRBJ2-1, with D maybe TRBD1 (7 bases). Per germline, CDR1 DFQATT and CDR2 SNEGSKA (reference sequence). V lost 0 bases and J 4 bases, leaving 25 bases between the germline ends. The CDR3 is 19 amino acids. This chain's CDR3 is CSARDWSRGGGDLYNEQFF. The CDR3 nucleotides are TGCAGTGCTAGAGATTGGTCGCGTGGAGGGGGCGACTTATACAATGAGCAGTTCTTC.

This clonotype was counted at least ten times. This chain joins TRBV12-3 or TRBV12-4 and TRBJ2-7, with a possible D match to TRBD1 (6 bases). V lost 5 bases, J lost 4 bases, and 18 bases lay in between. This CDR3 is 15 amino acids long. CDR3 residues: CASSATGRNAYEQYF. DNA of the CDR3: TGTGCCAGCAGTGCAACAGGGCGGAACGCTTACGAGCAGTACTTC.

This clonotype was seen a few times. The CDR3 sequence: CASSFYRAETQYF. CDR3 sequence (DNA): TGTGCCAGCAGCTTTTACAGGGCAGAGACCCAGTACTTC. The rearrangement uses TRBV7-2 and TRBJ2-5, with a possible D match to TRBD1 (6 bases). V lost 3 bases, J lost 4 bases, and 9 bases lay in between. The germline gives CDR1 SGHTA, CDR2 FQGNSA. The CDR3 spans 13 residues.

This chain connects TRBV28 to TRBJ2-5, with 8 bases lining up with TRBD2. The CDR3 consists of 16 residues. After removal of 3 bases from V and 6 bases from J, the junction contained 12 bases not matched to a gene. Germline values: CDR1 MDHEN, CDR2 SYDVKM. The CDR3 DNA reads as TGTGCCAGCAGTTTCTTCCCGACGGGAGGGCAACAGACCCAGTACTTC. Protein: CASSFFPTGGQQTQYF.